These 17 T cell receptor beta chains were all obtained from the same sample, sequenced in a study of blood T cell repertoires in COVID-19. The assay was immunoSEQ multiplex PCR, and TCRdb's table has in-frame clones only and misses some. The top ten hold roughly 0.76% of the sample, which has around 460,000 clones, 80% to 90% seen once. Sequencing was carried out using peripheral blood. Receptors were obtained from a man aged 18 to 35 with COVID-19, enrolled during active disease.

The chain carries TRBV29-1 and TRBJ1-2; no reliable D call. This CDR3 comprises 10 residues. The V end was cut by 7 bases, the J end by 7 bases, with 10 bases between. The germline V gene encodes CDR1 SQVTM and CDR2 ANQGSEA. Here the CDR3 DNA reads TGCAGCGGGAGAGATTGTGGCTACACCTTC. The encoded protein is CSGRDCGYTF.

V usage is TRBV10-3 and J usage is TRBJ2-7; D not resolved. Looked up from germline, CDR1 is ENHRY and CDR2 is SYGVKD. V shed 2 bases and J shed 4 bases, with 6 bases lying between them. The CDR3 extends over 12 amino acids. DNA of the CDR3: TGTGCCATCAGTGAGCAGGAATACGAGCAGTACTTC. Encoded protein: CAISEQEYEQYF.

This rearrangement joins TRBV18 to TRBJ1-4, with 8 bases identical to TRBD1. CDR1 is KGHSH and CDR2 is LQKENI in the germline V gene. V lost 6 bases to trimming and J lost 8 bases; unmatched junction nucleotides: 11. The CDR3 length is 15 residues. The CDR3 coding sequence is TGTGCCAGCTCTAGAGGGACAGGCCTCCAAGAAAAACTGTTTTTT. It specifies CASSRGTGLQEKLFF.

CDR3 coding DNA: TGCGCCAGCAGCTTCACAGGGGGATGGGAAAACATTCAGTACTTC. It translates to CASSFTGGWENIQYF. The rearrangement links TRBV5-1 to TRBJ2-4; 8 bases are a match to TRBD1. The germline V gene encodes CDR1 SGHRS and CDR2 YFSETQ. V trimming: 2 bases; J trimming: 5 bases; junction bases outside the gene matches: 6. The CDR3 spans 15 residues.

The chain employs TRBV30 and TRBJ1-1; D gene unclear. The CDR3 runs 11 residues. The V and J ends lost 4 bases and 4 bases respectively, with 7 bases between them. CDR1 and CDR2 (germline): GTSNPN, SVGIG (reference sequence). Here the CDR3 DNA reads TGTGCCTGGACGGTCGGCACTGAAGCTTTCTTT. This sequence encodes CAWTVGTEAFF.

This clone was detected once. The chain joins TRBV3-1 (or the pseudogene TRBV3-2) to TRBJ1-6; 8 nucleotides line up with TRBD1. Losses at the gene ends were 3 bases for V and 0 bases for J; bases not matched to a gene: 4. Looked up from germline, CDR1 is LGHDT and CDR2 is YNNKEL (reference sequence). CDR3 size: 17 residues. The CDR3 DNA reads TGTGCCAGCAGCCATAGGACAGGGAGCTCCTATAATTCACCCCTCCACTTT. The encoded protein is CASSHRTGSSYNSPLHF.

V and J are TRBV19 and TRBJ1-2; D unclear. This CDR3 region has 14 residues. Looked up from germline, CDR1 is LNHDA and CDR2 is SQIVND (reference sequence). Trimming left V 5 bases short and J 4 bases short, with 14 bases between. CDR3: CASSPRTLLYGYTF. CDR3 DNA sequence: TGTGCCAGTAGTCCGAGGACTCTTCTCTATGGCTACACCTTC. The complete variable domain, with remaining parts taken from reference TRBV19 and TRBJ1-2, reads DGGITQSPKYLFRKEGQNVTLSCEQNLNHDAMYWYRQDPGQGLRLIYYSQIVNDFQKGDIAEGYSVSREKKESFPLTVTSAQKNPTAFYLCASSPRTLLYGYTFGSGTRLTVV.

A few counts support this clone. The chain joins TRBV7-9 to TRBJ1-2, with TRBD1 matching over 7 bases. The CDR3 covers 14 residues. Germline V gene data show CDR1 as SEHNR and CDR2 as FQNEAQ (reference sequence). V lost 3 bases and J lost 2; bases outside the gene matches: 3. The CDR3 loop reads CASSLDRRNYGYTF. Written as DNA, the CDR3 is TGTGCCAGCAGCTTGGACAGGAGAAACTATGGCTACACCTTC.

This clone has just a few counts. The chain employs TRBV5-1 and TRBJ1-1; no reliable D call. The CDR3 is 16 amino acids. V was trimmed by 5 bases and J by 0 bases, leaving 17 bases between them. Germline CDR1 is SGHRS and CDR2 is YFSETQ. CDR3 nucleotides: TGCGCCAGCAGGCTAGCAATTACCTCTTTGAACACTGAAGCTTTCTTT. Translating gives CASRLAITSLNTEAFF.

CDR3 sequence: CASSPRQGRDGYTF. The CDR3 bases are TGCGCCAGCAGCCCCCGACAGGGGCGTGATGGCTACACCTTC. The chain is built from TRBV4-1 and TRBJ1-2; 8 positions match TRBD1. This CDR3 comprises 14 residues. Germline lookup yields CDR1 MGHRA and CDR2 YSYEKL. The junction had 7 bases not matched to a gene; V was cut back by 4 bases and J by 6 bases.

The chain has TRBV6-5 and TRBJ2-7; 9 bases match TRBD1. Looked up from germline, CDR1 is MNHEY and CDR2 is SVGAGI. The ends lost 8 bases at V and 4 bases at J; junction bases unmatched: 6. CDR3 length: 13 amino acids. CDR3 nucleotide sequence: TGTGCCAGCCAGCCGGGACAGGGATACGAGCAGTACTTC. Encoded protein: CASQPGQGYEQYF.

V and J are TRBV11-1 and TRBJ2-7; maybe TRBD1 (5 bases). The CDR3 contains 13 residues. The V end was cut by 5 bases, the J end by 6 bases, with 14 bases between. CDR1 SGHAT and CDR2 FQDESV come from the germline V gene (reference sequence). CDR3 in amino acids: CASSPGFLSEQYF. DNA for the CDR3: TGTGCCAGCAGCCCAGGGTTTTTAAGCGAGCAGTACTTC.

The chain joins TRBV6-5 to TRBJ2-7; D is undetermined. The length of the CDR3 is 15 residues. Trimming pared 6 bases from V and 0 bases from J, leaving 15 bases between. CDR1 MNHEY and CDR2 SVGAGI come from the germline V gene. The CDR3 loop is CASRPHTTSSYEQYF. The CDR3 region has the DNA TGTGCCAGCAGGCCACACACCACAAGCTCCTACGAGCAGTACTTC.

This clone was found a few times. The rearrangement uses TRBV3-1 (or the pseudogene TRBV3-2) and TRBJ2-1; D is possibly TRBD1 (5 bases). Looked up from germline, CDR1 is LGHDT and CDR2 is YNNKEL (reference sequence). The CDR3 totals 14 residues. V shed 1 base and J shed 7 bases, with 11 bases lying between them. In DNA form, the CDR3 reads TGTGCCAGCAGCCAAGGGGGCTCGGAGAATGAGCAGTTCTTC. This translates into CASSQGGSENEQFF.

V and J are TRBV5-5 and TRBJ2-7, with D possibly being TRBD2 (6 bases). The V end lost 2 bases, the J end lost 2 bases, and 11 bases lay between the germline ends. The length of the CDR3 is 14 residues. In germline, CDR1 is SGHKS, CDR2 YYEKEE (reference sequence). CDR3 sequence: CASSFAGLPYEQYF. Here the CDR3 DNA reads TGTGCCAGCAGCTTCGCGGGGCTCCCCTACGAGCAGTACTTC.

This clone occurred once. V is TRBV5-1 and J is TRBJ2-1; 7 bases are a match to TRBD1. Germline CDR1 reads SGHRS; CDR2 reads YFSETQ. J gave up 9 bases and V 3 bases, and 15 bases lay outside the gene matches. The CDR3 has 16 residues. CDR3 DNA sequence: TGCGCCAGCAGCTCACAAGGACAGGAGCTGACAGGTGAGCAGTTCTTC. Its translation: CASSSQGQELTGEQFF.

The count of this clone is one. The chain is built from TRBV10-3 and TRBJ1-1; D remains ambiguous. Per the germline V gene, CDR1 is ENHRY and CDR2 is SYGVKD. This CDR3 has 14 residues. V was clipped by 3 bases and J by 4 bases, with 12 bases between them. CDR3 sequence reads: CAISDRTGFTEAFF. The CDR3 DNA reads as TGTGCCATCAGTGACCGGACGGGGTTCACTGAAGCTTTCTTT.